A selection of T cell receptor beta chains follows, all from one sample in a study of OX40 agonist ivuxolimab in advanced cancers. Produced via immunoSEQ multiplex PCR; TCRdb's table is partial and in-frame only. The sample has about 70,000 clones; 86% are singletons. This material consisted of CD4+ or CD8+ T cells sorted from blood, taken in a trial of the OX40 agonist ivuxolimab. The receptor source for this set is an adult with an advanced solid tumor such as melanoma, head and neck, liver or kidney cancer. CDR3s include the opening cysteine and the closing phenylalanine or tryptophan. A D gene is named only where the DNA matches it firmly.

CDR3: CASSFTPGTAAYEQYF; V: TRBV28; D: .; J: TRBJ2-7
CDR3: CASSLSRTGGYEQFF; V: TRBV18; D: TRBD1; J: TRBJ2-1
CDR3: CALGAGGGGNVLTF; V: TRBV30; D: TRBD2; J: TRBJ2-6
CDR3: CASSFDLGYTF; V: TRBV5-8; D: .; J: TRBJ1-2
CDR3: CASSQDRGNTIYF; V: TRBV4-3; D: .; J: TRBJ1-3
CDR3: CASSLDGTSNEQYF; V: TRBV7-2; D: TRBD2; J: TRBJ2-7
CDR3: CASSTLSQGFNQPQHF; V: TRBV19; D: .; J: TRBJ1-5
CDR3: CASSTGGSYEQYF; V: TRBV2; D: .; J: TRBJ2-7
CDR3: CASRSRGELWYTF; V: TRBV7-2; D: .; J: TRBJ1-2
CDR3: CASSSAPDLPNEQFF; V: TRBV7-3; D: .; J: TRBJ2-1
CDR3: CASKGTGEGAPLHF; V: TRBV28; D: TRBD1; J: TRBJ1-6
CDR3: CASSLQGMVENSPLHF; V: TRBV2; D: .; J: TRBJ1-6
CDR3: CASTPRDRPDNEQFF; V: TRBV7-2; D: TRBD1; J: TRBJ2-1
CDR3: CAWSVWQGAEKLFF; V: TRBV30; D: TRBD1; J: TRBJ1-4
CDR3: CASSLAAESSYNSPLHF; V: TRBV5-4; D: .; J: TRBJ1-6
CDR3: CASSPGFLGQYSYEQYF; V: TRBV18; D: .; J: TRBJ2-7
CDR3: CASSQGQTNQPQHF; V: TRBV7-2; D: .; J: TRBJ1-5
CDR3: CASSSSGQKETQYF; V: TRBV19; D: TRBD1; J: TRBJ2-5
CDR3: CASGFPLGGYTF; V: TRBV12-5; D: .; J: TRBJ1-2
CDR3: CASGPGLRTADTQYF; V: TRBV7-8; D: .; J: TRBJ2-3
CDR3: CASSEVDRGSQPQHF; V: TRBV2; D: TRBD1; J: TRBJ1-5
CDR3: CASSLEGEAFF; V: TRBV5-6; D: .; J: TRBJ1-1
CDR3: CASSQEILSGANTGELFF; V: TRBV4-3; D: TRBD2; J: TRBJ2-2
CDR3: CASSSRGDPLLNTEAFF; V: TRBV5-1; D: .; J: TRBJ1-1
CDR3: CASSYSARQGYNEQFF; V: TRBV6-5; D: .; J: TRBJ2-1
CDR3: CASSIYGEQFF; V: TRBV7-2; D: .; J: TRBJ2-1
CDR3: CASSDQQGAGETQYF; V: TRBV9; D: TRBD1; J: TRBJ2-5
CDR3: CASSLIGRNTEAFF; V: TRBV7-3; D: .; J: TRBJ1-1
CDR3: CASSQVGGGETQYF; V: TRBV4-2; D: .; J: TRBJ2-5
CDR3: CASSTGQVMNTEAFF; V: TRBV5-6; D: TRBD1; J: TRBJ1-1
CDR3: CASSPRDRRNTGELFF; V: TRBV7-9; D: TRBD1; J: TRBJ2-2
CDR3: CAMARGAQDYGYTF; V: TRBV10-3; D: .; J: TRBJ1-2
CDR3: CASSYGTSGRGWETQYF; V: TRBV7-9; D: TRBD2; J: TRBJ2-5
CDR3: CASSEGLSYEQYF; V: TRBV2; D: .; J: TRBJ2-7
CDR3: CASPKGTLQETQYF; V: TRBV2; D: .; J: TRBJ2-5
CDR3: CASSLTGGGSYEQYF; V: TRBV5-5; D: .; J: TRBJ2-7
CDR3: CASSYESNQPQHF; V: TRBV6-6; D: .; J: TRBJ1-5
CDR3: CSVEVGNSYEQYF; V: TRBV29-1; D: .; J: TRBJ2-7
CDR3: CASSYSGGLNTEAFF; V: TRBV6-5; D: .; J: TRBJ1-1
CDR3: CASSPETRELFF; V: TRBV7-9; D: .; J: TRBJ2-2
CDR3: CASSWGIANTGELFF; V: TRBV9; D: .; J: TRBJ2-2
CDR3: CASSSLRGQGGEQYF; V: TRBV6-6; D: TRBD1; J: TRBJ2-7
CDR3: CATWRTANEKLFF; V: TRBV28; D: .; J: TRBJ1-4